A selection of T cell receptor beta chains follows, all from one sample in a study of neurological immune-mediated disorders. MiXCR, applied by TCRdb to the 5' RACE reads, yields one record per CDR3 protein. There are about 49,000 distinct CDR3 sequences in the sample; 10% occur only once, and more than 1.5% lies in the top ten. The sequenced sample consisted of PBMCs. These TCRs come from a woman aged 40-49 years in good health. Both conserved end residues are part of each CDR3. D genes are given only for firm matches.

d_gene	v_gene	j_gene	CDR3aa
.	TRBV6-5	TRBJ2-7	CASSYNRAYEQYF
TRBD1	TRBV7-3	TRBJ1-1	CASSLDQGVGWTEAFF
.	TRBV5-1	TRBJ1-2	CASSLAGDYGYTF
TRBD1	TRBV6-2/TRBV6-3	TRBJ1-2	CASSWTRGANYGYTF
.	TRBV25-1	TRBJ1-1	CASSEYANTEAFF
.	TRBV5-1	TRBJ2-5	CASSLAEYQETQYF
TRBD1	TRBV18	TRBJ1-2	CASSPPGTGTSNYGYTF
.	TRBV30	TRBJ2-2	CAWSPRGELFF
.	TRBV18	TRBJ1-4	CASSPIDDGEKLFF
TRBD1	TRBV20-1	TRBJ2-3	CSVSRRQGGDTQYF
TRBD1	TRBV5-6	TRBJ1-1	CASSLWQGATEAFF
TRBD1	TRBV6-5	TRBJ1-6	CASSLSDRASSYNSPLHF
.	TRBV20-1	TRBJ2-2	CSARDGSRILNTGELFF
.	TRBV12-3/TRBV12-4	TRBJ2-2	CASSFRAWNTGELFF
TRBD1	TRBV7-2	TRBJ1-5	CASSIWTGGNQPQHF
.	TRBV10-2	TRBJ2-7	CASSDWQGSYEQYF
.	TRBV5-1	TRBJ1-1	CASKGQNTEAFF